What follows is one T cell receptor (beta chain) and its context. Its antigen is still unknown. UMI-labeled 5' RACE generated the TCR beta libraries. With the 5' RACE reads reprocessed, TCRdb shows one record per CDR3 protein and no DNA. The sample's table shows approximately 11,000 distinct CDR3 sequences. The data were obtained in a study of human CD8 memory T cell subsets. The CCR7+ PD-1- TIGIT- phenotype marked stem-like memory CD8+ T cells (TSTEM). Total CD8+ T cells were enriched by negative magnetic separation. Extraction of RNA, which was performed with an RNeasy Mini Kit, drew on duplicate vials of 150,000 sorted CD8+ T cells per subset. Study results and limitations: Stem-like memory and precursor exhausted T cells had similarly high diversity, unlike effector memory cells.

CDR3 length equals 16 residues. Germline CDR1 is SGHVS and CDR2 is FNYEAQ. The sequence came from a human donor in good health. Sequenced input: CD8+ stem-like memory T cells (TSCM and TCM) sorted from PBMCs. Subset here: stem-like memory CD8 T cells (TSTEM), CCR7+ PD-1- TIGIT-. The chain links TRBV7-6 to TRBJ2-2; the D call of TRBD1 rests on TCRdb alone, since no DNA is present to check it. CDR3 sequence reads: CASSSPGQGEPGELFF.